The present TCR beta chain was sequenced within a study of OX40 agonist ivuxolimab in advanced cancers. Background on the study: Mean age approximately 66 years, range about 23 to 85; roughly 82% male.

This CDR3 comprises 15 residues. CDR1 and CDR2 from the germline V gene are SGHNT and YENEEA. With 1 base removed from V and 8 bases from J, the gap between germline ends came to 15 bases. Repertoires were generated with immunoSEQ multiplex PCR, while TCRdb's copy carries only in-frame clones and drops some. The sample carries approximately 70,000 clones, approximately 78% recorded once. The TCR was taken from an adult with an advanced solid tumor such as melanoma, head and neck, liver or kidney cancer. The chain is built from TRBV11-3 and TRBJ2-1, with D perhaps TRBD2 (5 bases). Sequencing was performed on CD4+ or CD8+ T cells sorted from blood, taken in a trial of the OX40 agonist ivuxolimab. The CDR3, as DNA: TGTGCCAGCAGCTTAGGCGGGTTGCCTGGGGATGAGCAGTTCTTC. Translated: CASSLGGLPGDEQFF.